This note documents a single T cell receptor beta chain sequence. The germline V gene encodes CDR1 MNHEY and CDR2 SMNVEV (reference sequence). The CDR3 is made up of 17 amino acids. The V and J ends lost 6 bases and 5 bases, in that order; junction bases with no gene match: 7. The data are from a study of OX40 agonist ivuxolimab in advanced cancers. Assay used: immunoSEQ multiplex PCR; TCRdb lists only in-frame clones, some missing. This sample has tens of thousands of clones; approximately 92% occur once, and the top ten carry roughly 0.33%. Autoimmune disease history or systemic immunosuppression barred patients.

The receptor's source is an adult with an advanced solid tumor such as melanoma, head and neck, liver or kidney cancer. This rearrangement joins TRBV27 to TRBJ2-1; 16 positions match TRBD2. Sequenced here: CD4+ or CD8+ T cells sorted from blood, sampled in a trial of the OX40 agonist ivuxolimab. The chain's CDR3 is CASRGLAGGIRDNEQFF. CDR3 sequence (DNA): TGTGCCAGCAGGGGACTAGCGGGGGGGATAAGGGACAATGAGCAGTTCTTC.